This T cell receptor beta chain was profiled in a study of blood T cell repertoires in COVID-19. For the study at large: Donors in the United States, Italy and Spain gave samples during acute or convalescent COVID-19.

Germline trimming cut 4 bases from V and 4 bases from J; bases unmatched to any gene: 6. The CDR3 contains 15 residues. Germline-derived CDR1 and CDR2 are SGHRS and YFSETQ. Using immunoSEQ multiplex PCR, the repertoire was profiled, and TCRdb retains in-frame clones only, with some absent. The table shows around 150,000 clones, with under 90% occurring only once. The sample comprised peripheral blood. The receptor's source is an elderly woman with acute or convalescent COVID-19. The chain is built from TRBV5-1 and TRBJ1-1; 11 positions match TRBD1. In DNA form, the CDR3 reads TGCGCCAGCAGCCACGCCGGGACAGGGGGCACTGAAGCTTTCTTT. It specifies CASSHAGTGGTEAFF. Together with reference TRBV5-1 and TRBJ1-1, the CDR3 gives the full variable domain: KAGVTQTPRYLIKTRGQQVTLSCSPISGHRSVSWYQQTPGQGLQFLFEYFSETQRNKGNFPGRFSGRQFSNSRSEMNVSTLELGDSALYLCASSHAGTGGTEAFFGQGTRLTVV.